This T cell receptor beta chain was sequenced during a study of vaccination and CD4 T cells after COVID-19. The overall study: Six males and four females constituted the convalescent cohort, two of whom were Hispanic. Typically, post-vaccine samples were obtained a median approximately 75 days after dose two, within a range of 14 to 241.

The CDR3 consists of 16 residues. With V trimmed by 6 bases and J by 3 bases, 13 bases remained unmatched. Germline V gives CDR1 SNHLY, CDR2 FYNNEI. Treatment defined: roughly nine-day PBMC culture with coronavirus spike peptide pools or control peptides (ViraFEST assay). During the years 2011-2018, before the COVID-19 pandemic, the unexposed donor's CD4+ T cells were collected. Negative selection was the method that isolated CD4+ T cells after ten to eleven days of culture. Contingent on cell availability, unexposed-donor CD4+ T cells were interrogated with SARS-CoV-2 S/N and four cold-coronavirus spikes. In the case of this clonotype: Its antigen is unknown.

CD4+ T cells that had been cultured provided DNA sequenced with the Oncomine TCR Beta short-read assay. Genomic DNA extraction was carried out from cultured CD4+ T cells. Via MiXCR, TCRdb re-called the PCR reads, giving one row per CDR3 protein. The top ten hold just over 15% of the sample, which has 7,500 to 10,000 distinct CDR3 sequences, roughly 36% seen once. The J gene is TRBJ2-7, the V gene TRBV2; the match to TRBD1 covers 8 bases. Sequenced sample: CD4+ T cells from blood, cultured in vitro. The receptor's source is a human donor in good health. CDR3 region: CASRGAPGQVSYEQYF. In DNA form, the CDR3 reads TGTGCCAGCAGGGGCGCTCCGGGACAGGTCAGCTACGAGCAGTACTTC.